A selection of T cell receptor beta chains follows, all from one sample in a study of cytomegalovirus exposure and HLA in healthy donors. Method: immunoSEQ multiplex PCR; TCRdb's copy keeps in-frame clones and lacks some. The table lists over 150,000 clones, about 68% of them singletons, with around 1.5% in the top ten. The sample consisted of PBMCs. All receptors come from a young man in good health and CMV-seronegative. CDR3s include the opening cysteine and the closing phenylalanine or tryptophan. The D gene is left open where the match is weak. Size is stated for part of the rows, as once, few or many counts, or as a class when the clone is expanded.

CDR3 protein: CASSITGNYGYTF; CDR3 DNA: TGTGCCAGTAGTATAACAGGGAACTATGGCTACACCTTC; J gene: TRBJ1-2; D gene: NA; V gene: TRBV19; clone size: NA
CDR3 protein: CATEGGTGNYEQYF; CDR3 DNA: TGTGCCACCGAGGGTGGGACAGGGAATTATGAGCAGTACTTC; J gene: TRBJ2-7; D gene: TRBD1; V gene: TRBV10-3; clone size: once
CDR3 protein: CASRLQANQPQHF; CDR3 DNA: TGTGCCAGCAGACTCCAGGCAAATCAGCCCCAGCATTTT; J gene: TRBJ1-5; D gene: NA; V gene: TRBV6-5; clone size: once
CDR3 protein: CASRTDRGGDKNIQYF; CDR3 DNA: TGTGCCAGCAGGACGGACAGGGGAGGCGACAAAAACATTCAGTACTTC; J gene: TRBJ2-4; D gene: TRBD1; V gene: TRBV28; clone size: NA
CDR3 protein: CASSQPGQAYEQYF; CDR3 DNA: TGTGCCAGCAGTCAACCGGGACAGGCCTACGAGCAGTACTTC; J gene: TRBJ2-7; D gene: TRBD1; V gene: TRBV6-5; clone size: NA
CDR3 protein: CSVGPLTGTHGYTF; CDR3 DNA: TGCAGCGTTGGTCCCCTCACCGGGACTCATGGCTACACCTTC; J gene: TRBJ1-2; D gene: NA; V gene: TRBV29-1; clone size: NA
CDR3 protein: CASSLGGPLGEQYF; CDR3 DNA: TGTGCCAGCAGCTTGGGAGGGCCGCTGGGCGAGCAGTACTTC; J gene: TRBJ2-7; D gene: NA; V gene: TRBV5-4; clone size: once
CDR3 protein: CASNSRDRNTEAFF; CDR3 DNA: TGTGCCAGCAACTCCCGGGACAGGAACACTGAAGCTTTCTTT; J gene: TRBJ1-1; D gene: TRBD1; V gene: TRBV6-5; clone size: NA
CDR3 protein: CASSIWLAGGNEQFF; CDR3 DNA: TGTGCCAGTAGTATTTGGCTGGCGGGAGGGAATGAGCAGTTCTTC; J gene: TRBJ2-1; D gene: TRBD2; V gene: TRBV19; clone size: NA
CDR3 protein: CASSERDPTDTQYF; CDR3 DNA: TGTGCCAGCAGTGAGCGGGACCCCACAGATACGCAGTATTTT; J gene: TRBJ2-3; D gene: TRBD2; V gene: TRBV27; clone size: NA
CDR3 protein: CASSESPPGGSEQFF; CDR3 DNA: TGTGCCAGCAGTGAATCCCCCCCAGGGGGAAGTGAGCAGTTCTTC; J gene: TRBJ2-1; D gene: TRBD1; V gene: TRBV25-1; clone size: NA
CDR3 protein: CASSPRGYEQYF; CDR3 DNA: TGTGCCAGCAGCCCCAGGGGTTACGAGCAGTACTTC; J gene: TRBJ2-7; D gene: NA; V gene: TRBV14; clone size: NA
CDR3 protein: CASSEAIQGNQETQYF; CDR3 DNA: TGTGCCAGCAGTGAAGCAATTCAGGGAAACCAAGAGACCCAGTACTTC; J gene: TRBJ2-5; D gene: NA; V gene: TRBV6-1; clone size: NA
CDR3 protein: CSASGTGGAGDLNEQYF; CDR3 DNA: TGCAGTGCCTCCGGGACAGGGGGAGCGGGAGATCTGAACGAGCAGTACTTC; J gene: TRBJ2-7; D gene: TRBD1; V gene: TRBV29-1; clone size: NA
CDR3 protein: CASSSRQGRNTEAFF; CDR3 DNA: TGTGCCAGCAGTTCCCGACAGGGGCGGAACACTGAAGCTTTCTTT; J gene: TRBJ1-1; D gene: TRBD1; V gene: TRBV6-1; clone size: NA
CDR3 protein: CASSLDRDRGTSYEQYF; CDR3 DNA: TGCGCCAGCAGTCTCGACCGGGACAGGGGAACGAGCTACGAGCAGTACTTC; J gene: TRBJ2-7; D gene: TRBD1; V gene: TRBV23-1; clone size: NA
CDR3 protein: CAIKSSGNEQFF; CDR3 DNA: TGTGCCATCAAGTCTAGCGGCAATGAGCAGTTCTTC; J gene: TRBJ2-1; D gene: TRBD2; V gene: TRBV10-3; clone size: NA
CDR3 protein: CASSYSGPAGFYEQYF; CDR3 DNA: TGTGCCAGCAGTTACTCGGGACCCGCGGGGTTCTACGAGCAGTACTTC; J gene: TRBJ2-7; D gene: NA; V gene: TRBV6-5; clone size: NA
CDR3 protein: CASSLGRLFEKLFF; CDR3 DNA: TGTGCCAGCAGCCTGGGGCGGCTTTTTGAAAAACTGTTTTTT; J gene: TRBJ1-4; D gene: NA; V gene: TRBV11-2; clone size: once
CDR3 protein: CASSQVLGQASYEQYF; CDR3 DNA: TGCGCCAGCAGCCAAGTACTAGGGCAGGCGTCCTACGAGCAGTACTTC; J gene: TRBJ2-7; D gene: NA; V gene: TRBV4-3; clone size: NA
CDR3 protein: CASSQDTGLAEIWADTQYF; CDR3 DNA: TGTGCCAGCAGCCAAGATACGGGACTAGCGGAGATTTGGGCAGATACGCAGTATTTT; J gene: TRBJ2-3; D gene: TRBD2; V gene: TRBV14; clone size: NA
CDR3 protein: CASSIRARGGYEQYF; CDR3 DNA: TGTGCCAGTAGTATTAGGGCCAGGGGCGGATACGAGCAGTACTTC; J gene: TRBJ2-7; D gene: NA; V gene: TRBV19; clone size: NA
CDR3 protein: CASSIDGASEQYF; CDR3 DNA: TGTGCCAGTAGTATAGATGGGGCTTCCGAGCAGTACTTC; J gene: TRBJ2-7; D gene: NA; V gene: TRBV19; clone size: NA
CDR3 protein: CASSEEGIRGTGELFF; CDR3 DNA: TGTGCCAGCAGTGAGGAGGGTATACGGGGCACCGGGGAGCTGTTTTTT; J gene: TRBJ2-2; D gene: NA; V gene: TRBV6-1; clone size: once
CDR3 protein: CASSAPGGRTEAFF; CDR3 DNA: TGTGCCAGCAGTGCCCCAGGGGGCCGGACTGAAGCTTTCTTT; J gene: TRBJ1-1; D gene: TRBD1; V gene: TRBV25-1; clone size: NA
CDR3 protein: CATSSTPGSGNTIYF; CDR3 DNA: TGTGCCACCAGCAGCACTCCGGGCTCTGGAAACACCATATATTTT; J gene: TRBJ1-3; D gene: NA; V gene: TRBV15; clone size: few
CDR3 protein: CASSPGGFSSPLHF; CDR3 DNA: TGTGCCAGCAGCCCGGGAGGTTTTTCATCACCCCTCCACTTT; J gene: TRBJ1-6; D gene: NA; V gene: TRBV6-5; clone size: NA
CDR3 protein: CASSRTQGTYGYTF; CDR3 DNA: TGTGCCAGTAGCCGAACCCAGGGGACCTATGGCTACACCTTC; J gene: TRBJ1-2; D gene: NA; V gene: TRBV19; clone size: NA
CDR3 protein: CASSQDSGHTGELFF; CDR3 DNA: TGCGCCAGCAGCCAAGATTCGGGTCACACCGGGGAGCTGTTTTTT; J gene: TRBJ2-2; D gene: NA; V gene: TRBV4-3; clone size: NA
CDR3 protein: CASSVDGRGQETQYF; CDR3 DNA: TGTGCCAGCAGCGTAGATGGCAGGGGGCAAGAGACCCAGTACTTC; J gene: TRBJ2-5; D gene: TRBD1; V gene: TRBV9; clone size: few